This T cell receptor (beta chain) is from a study of control samples from healthy donors and cancer patients (dated by TCRdb to between 2020 and 2021). Turning to this clone: Its antigen remains unidentified. Base qualities are not provided; no much larger clone lies one nucleotide away.

Libraries came from the immunoSEQ multiplex PCR assay. TCRdb took over this immuneACCESS table, retaining in-frame rearrangements with V and J assigned. Such tables are incomplete; in checked studies, under half of the missing clones stem from an unresolved V gene, and the remainder is unexplained. The sample records tens of thousands of clones, around 91% of which are singletons. 15% to 19% of the sample rests with the top ten. The CDR3, cysteine through phenylalanine, is 16 amino acids long. The retained sequence is limited to the CDR3, 48 bases, with the frame set at the first base. Per the germline V gene (reference sequence), LGHDT is the CDR1 and YNNKEL is the CDR2. The V end loses 4 bases and the J end loses 6 bases, and a stretch of 21 bases separates them.

This sequence was found in a man aged 30 to 45 in good health. Sequencing used blood. The chain is made from TRBV3-1 (or the pseudogene TRBV3-2) and TRBJ1-1; perhaps TRBD1 is the D gene, with 6 bases matching. The nucleotide sequence reads TGTGCCAGCAGCCCCTATTTCGGGGGCATCAAGGCTGAAGCTTTCTTT. The encoded protein is CASSPYFGGIKAEAFF.